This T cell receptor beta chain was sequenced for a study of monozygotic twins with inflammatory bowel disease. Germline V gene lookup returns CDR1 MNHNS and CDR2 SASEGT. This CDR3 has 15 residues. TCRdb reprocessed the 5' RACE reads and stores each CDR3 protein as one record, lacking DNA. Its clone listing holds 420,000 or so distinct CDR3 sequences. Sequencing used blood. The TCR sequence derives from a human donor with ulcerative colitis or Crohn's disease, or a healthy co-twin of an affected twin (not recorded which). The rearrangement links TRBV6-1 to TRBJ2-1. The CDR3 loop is CASTAAGSSYNEQFF.